This T cell receptor beta chain derives from a study of shared clonotypes between healthy human individuals. Study-level background: Each donor contributed plates that comprised three CD4 naive, three CD4 memory, two CD8 naive and one CD8 memory.

Libraries were prepared by immunoSEQ multiplex PCR; TCRdb keeps only in-frame clonotypes and omits some of them. The sample yields 1.5 million to 2.5 million clones, about 94% seen once. The naive CD8 fraction comprised CD45RO-negative cells positively selected for CCR7 and excluded terminally differentiated effector memory CD45RA+ cells. Germline V CDR1 and CDR2: SGHDT, YYEEEE. Trimming took 4 bases from V and 2 from J, leaving 16 bases between them. The CDR3 extends over 15 amino acids. V is TRBV5-6 and J is TRBJ2-7; the D gene could be TRBD1 or TRBD2 (5 bases each). Input material: naive CD8+ T cells sorted from blood. This TCR derives from a man between 18 and 29 years old in good health. The CDR3 is CASSPRGTPPYEQYF. The CDR3 nucleotides are TGTGCCAGCAGCCCCCGAGGGACCCCCCCCTACGAGCAGTACTTC.